The 21 T cell receptor beta chains reported below all come from one sample, sequenced in a study of blood T cells in healthy people across ages. The authors ran a second PCR of roughly 6 to 11 cycles using a sample-barcoded 5' primer and a J-beta primer mix. One entry per CDR3 protein, called by TCRdb with MiXCR from the 5' RACE reads. This table has 800,000 to 950,000 distinct CDR3 sequences, about 34% appearing once. Sequenced input: blood. The receptors derive from a man between 18 and 35 years old in good health.

In DNA, the CDR3 is TGCGCCAGCAGCCAAGGTGAGAGGGAGACTGAAGCTTTCTTT. Amino acid sequence: CASSQGERETEAFF. The chain is built from TRBV4-1 and TRBJ1-1; D is uncertain. Germline V gene sequence: CDR1 MGHRA, CDR2 YSYEKL. CDR3 size: 14 residues. Trimming shortened V by 1 base and J by 5 bases, and 11 bases separated the two germline ends.

This clonotype has more than one count but fewer than ten. The V call is TRBV20-1, the J call TRBJ2-3; 9 positions match TRBD2. Looked up from germline, CDR1 is DFQATT and CDR2 is SNEGSKA (reference sequence). J lost 5 bases, V lost 1 base, and 16 bases had no gene match. The CDR3 sequence is 18 residues long. CDR3 bases: TGCAGTGCTAGAGGGACCCCAACTAGCGGGCAACCCCGAGATACGCAGTATTTT. This translates into CSARGTPTSGQPRDTQYF.

The table lists this clonotype with a few counts. This chain links TRBV27 with TRBJ2-4, with D possibly matching TRBD2 (6 bases). The J call is in doubt because the DNA end fits TRBJ2-7 better. The V gene's germline CDR1 is MNHEY and CDR2 SMNVEV (reference sequence). This CDR3 region has 15 residues. Here the CDR3 reads CASSAPATSPYEQYF. The CDR3 coding sequence is TGTGCCAGCAGTGCCCCCGCGACTAGTCCCTACGAGCAGTACTTC.

A few counts support this clonotype. V and J are TRBV9 and TRBJ2-7; D is ambiguous. The CDR3 covers 14 residues. In germline, CDR1 is SGDLS, CDR2 YYNGEE. Trimming removed 0 bases from V and 1 base from J, with 8 bases in between. The CDR3 sequence: CASSVAYGSYEQYF. The CDR3 DNA sequence: TGTGCCAGCAGCGTAGCTTACGGTTCCTACGAGCAGTACTTC.

This clonotype appeared a few times. V is TRBV5-6 and J is TRBJ1-5, with a tentative D call TRBD1 (5 bases). V dropped 1 base and J dropped 0 bases, with 17 bases sitting between them. Germline V gives CDR1 SGHDT, CDR2 YYEEEE. CDR3 size: 18 residues. CDR3 protein: CASSLRVRQQYSNQPQHF. The DNA of the CDR3 is TGTGCCAGCAGCTTGCGTGTCCGACAGCAATATAGCAATCAGCCCCAGCATTTT.

The chain combines TRBV14 with TRBJ2-1; 8 bases fit TRBD1. Trimming removed 5 bases from V and 1 base from J; junction bases left unmatched: 10. The CDR3 totals 17 residues. In germline, CDR1 is SGHDN, CDR2 FVKESK. In DNA form, the CDR3 reads TGTGCCAGCAGCTCCGGACAGGGTGGTTTGTCCTACAATGAGCAGTTCTTC. Protein sequence: CASSSGQGGLSYNEQFF.

The chain recombines TRBV14 with TRBJ2-5; D is ambiguous. CDR3 size: 16 residues. V was shortened by 4 bases and J by 2 bases, with 17 bases between the two germline ends. Germline CDR1 SGHDN, CDR2 FVKESK. The CDR3 nucleotides are TGTGCCAGCAGCCCCCAGGCAGCTAGTAAACAAGAGACCCAGTACTTC. It yields the protein CASSPQAASKQETQYF.

The V and J genes are TRBV2 and TRBJ2-7, with D unclear. V lost 6 bases to trimming and J lost 0 bases, with 9 bases between them. CDR1 is SNHLY, CDR2 FYNNEI, per germline. This CDR3 has 13 amino acids. CDR3: CASRARSSYEQYF. In DNA, the CDR3 is TGTGCCAGCAGGGCTAGGAGCTCCTACGAGCAGTACTTC.

The V and J genes are TRBV7-6 and TRBJ2-2; 7 nucleotides match TRBD1. Germline V gene data show CDR1 as SGHVS and CDR2 as FNYEAQ. The J segment lost 0 bases and the V segment lost 0 bases, leaving 7 bases of the junction unmatched. This CDR3 region has 18 residues. The CDR3 DNA reads as TGTGCCAGCAGCTTAGCCGTCCAGACAGGGACGAACACCGGGGAGCTGTTTTTT. It translates to CASSLAVQTGTNTGELFF.

Only one count was recorded for this clonotype. V usage is TRBV7-3 and J usage is TRBJ2-2; D is ambiguous. Trimming took off 2 bases at V and 4 bases at J, with 11 bases between the two ends. The germline gives CDR1 SGHTA, CDR2 FQGTGA. The CDR3 has 15 residues. DNA for the CDR3: TGTGCCAGCAGCTTAGATGATAAGTTCACCGGGGAGCTGTTTTTT. Protein product: CASSLDDKFTGELFF. The full variable domain, in which reference TRBV7-3 and TRBJ2-2 provide the parts outside the CDR3, is GAGVSQTPSNKVTEKGKYVELRCDPISGHTALYWYRQSLGQGPEFLIYFQGTGAADDSGLPNDRFFAVRPEGSVSTLKIQRTERGDSAVYLCASSLDDKFTGELFFGEGSRLTVL.

This chain links TRBV5-1 with TRBJ1-1; 7 positions agree with TRBD1. Trimming took 3 bases from V and 4 from J; bases not matched to a gene: 9. CDR3 length: 15 residues. CDR1 is SGHRS, CDR2 YFSETQ, per germline. The CDR3, as DNA: TGCGCCAGCAGCTCTGCACAGGGGTATGGCACTGAAGCTTTCTTT. Translated, it gives CASSSAQGYGTEAFF.

The chain links TRBV29-1 to TRBJ2-2, with a tentative D call TRBD1 (6 bases). V gave up 6 bases and J gave up 2 bases, with 19 bases separating them. CDR1 and CDR2 from the germline V gene are SQVTM and ANQGSEA. The CDR3 runs 16 residues. Here the CDR3 DNA reads TGCAGCGTATTAAGGTCGGCAGGGGCTAACACCGGGGAGCTGTTTTTT. Translating it yields CSVLRSAGANTGELFF.

This clonotype was seen a few times. The gene calls are TRBV12-3 or TRBV12-4 and TRBJ2-4; D unresolved. V lost 6 bases and J lost 4, with 4 bases in between. CDR3 length equals 11 residues. The DNA for the CDR3 is TGTGCCAGCAGCATAAAAAACATTCAGTACTTC. Its protein product is CASSIKNIQYF.

The gene calls are TRBV5-1 and TRBJ2-2; D tentatively reads TRBD1 or TRBD2 (5 bases each). Trimming cost V 0 bases and J 1 base, with 10 bases left between them. The CDR3 is made up of 16 amino acids. CDR1 is SGHRS, CDR2 YFSETQ, per germline. In DNA form, the CDR3 reads TGCGCCAGCAGCTTGGGAGGGGCTTGGAACACCGGGGAGCTGTTTTTT. Translated: CASSLGGAWNTGELFF.

This clonotype appeared once. The J gene is TRBJ2-3, the V gene TRBV10-3; TRBD1 matches at 7 bases. The CDR3 runs to 15 residues. The V gene end was trimmed by 7 bases and the J gene end by 0 bases; junction bases not matched to a gene: 7. Germline V gives CDR1 ENHRY, CDR2 SYGVKD. Here the CDR3 DNA reads TGTGCCATCAAGGGGGCTACCTCTAGCACAGATACGCAGTATTTT. It codes for CAIKGATSSTDTQYF.

The chain joins TRBV2 to TRBJ2-7, with TRBD2 identical over 8 bases. There are 17 residues in the CDR3. J lost 7 bases, V lost 3 bases, and 17 bases had no gene match. Germline V gives CDR1 SNHLY, CDR2 FYNNEI. The DNA of the CDR3 is TGTGCCAGCAGTGATGGAGGCTCGGGGGGGCGGCGCTATGAGCAGTACTTC. Translated: CASSDGGSGGRRYEQYF. Variable domain in full (rest from reference TRBV2 and TRBJ2-7): EPEVTQTPSHQVTQMGQEVILRCVPISNHLYFYWYRQILGQKVEFLVSFYNNEISEKSEIFDDQFSVERPDGSNFTLKIRSTKLEDSAMYFCASSDGGSGGRRYEQYFGPGTRLTVT.

Remarks on this clonotype: A much larger clone differs from this one at a single base, so this may be a read error. DNA of the CDR3: TGTGCCAGCAGTGGGTACGGGGAGTCGTCGTACAAGCAGTACTTC. Protein sequence: CASSGYGESSYKQYF. V and J are TRBV12-3 or TRBV12-4 and TRBJ2-7; possible D gene TRBD2, 5 bases. This CDR3 region has 15 residues. Trimming removed 5 bases at V and 8 bases at J, with 22 bases between.

This clonotype was recorded many times. For the CDR3, the DNA is TGCAGCGCCGCCCCGCTCAGGGGGAAAGGTGGCTACACCTTC. Protein: CSAAPLRGKGGYTF. The chain uses TRBV29-1 and TRBJ1-2, with 7 bases identical to TRBD1. Germline loops: CDR1 SQVTM, CDR2 ANQGSEA. V gave up 7 bases and J gave up 7 bases; unmatched junction bases: 15. The CDR3 loop spans 14 amino acids.

This clonotype showed up many times. The chain has TRBV3-1 and TRBJ2-1; 10 bases are a match to TRBD2. Germline V lookup: CDR1 LGHDT, CDR2 YNNKEL (reference sequence). CDR3 length equals 16 residues. The V segment lost 3 bases and the J segment 2 bases; nucleotides outside the gene matches: 4. The CDR3 DNA sequence: TGTGCCAGCAGCCATGCAGCGGGGGGGCCCTACAATGAGCAGTTCTTC. This gives the protein CASSHAAGGPYNEQFF.

This clonotype was found many times. V and J are TRBV10-3 and TRBJ2-7, with D possibly matching TRBD1 (5 bases). Trimming took 2 bases from V and 3 from J, leaving 11 bases between them. CDR1 and CDR2 (germline): ENHRY, SYGVKD. The length of the CDR3 is 14 residues. The CDR3 is CAISEGRGVYEQYF. CDR3 DNA sequence: TGTGCCATCAGTGAGGGTAGGGGCGTCTACGAGCAGTACTTC.

The chain links TRBV7-2 to TRBJ1-2; D is unclear. CDR1 is SGHTA, CDR2 FQGNSA, per germline. The ends were cut back, 5 bases at V and 4 bases at J, with 14 bases in the middle. This CDR3 is 14 amino acids long. The CDR3: CASSPGSQAYGYTF. DNA for the CDR3: TGTGCCAGCAGCCCGGGGTCCCAGGCCTATGGCTACACCTTC. The full variable domain, in which reference TRBV7-2 and TRBJ1-2 provide the parts outside the CDR3, is GAGVSQSPSNKVTEKGKDVELRCDPISGHTALYWYRQSLGQGLEFLIYFQGNSAPDKSGLPSDRFSAERTGGSVSTLTIQRTQQEDSAVYLCASSPGSQAYGYTFGSGTRLTVV.